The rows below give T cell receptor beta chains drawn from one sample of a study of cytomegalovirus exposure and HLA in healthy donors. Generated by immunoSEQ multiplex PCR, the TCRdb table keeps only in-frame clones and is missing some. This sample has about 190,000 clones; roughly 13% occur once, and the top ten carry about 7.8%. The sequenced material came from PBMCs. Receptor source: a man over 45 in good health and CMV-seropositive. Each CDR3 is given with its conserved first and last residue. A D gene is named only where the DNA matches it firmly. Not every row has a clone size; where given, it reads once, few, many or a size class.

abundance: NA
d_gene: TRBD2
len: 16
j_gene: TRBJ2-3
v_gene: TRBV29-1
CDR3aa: CSVEPRTSGGTDTQYF
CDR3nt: TGCAGCGTTGAACCTCGGACTAGCGGGGGCACAGATACGCAGTATTTT

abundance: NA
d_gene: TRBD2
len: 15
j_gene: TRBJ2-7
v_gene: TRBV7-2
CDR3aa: CASSQTSGGPLEQYF
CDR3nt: TGTGCCAGCAGCCAGACTAGCGGGGGGCCTCTCGAGCAGTACTTC

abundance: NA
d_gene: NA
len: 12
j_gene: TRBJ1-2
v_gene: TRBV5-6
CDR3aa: CASSFYAGGYTF
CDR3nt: TGTGCCAGCAGCTTCTATGCGGGGGGCTACACCTTC

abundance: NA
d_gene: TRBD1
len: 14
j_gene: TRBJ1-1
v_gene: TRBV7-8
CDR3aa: CASSLRDRNTEAFF
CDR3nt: TGTGCCAGCAGCTTACGGGACAGGAACACTGAAGCTTTCTTT

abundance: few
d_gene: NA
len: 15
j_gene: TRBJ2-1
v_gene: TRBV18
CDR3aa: CASSPGGRVYNEQFF
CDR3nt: TGTGCCAGCTCACCCGGGGGACGGGTCTACAATGAGCAGTTCTTC

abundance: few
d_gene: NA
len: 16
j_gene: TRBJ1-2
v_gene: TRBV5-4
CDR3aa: CASSLGRGGGGYGYTF
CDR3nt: TGTGCCAGCAGCTTGGGCCGGGGTGGGGGAGGCTATGGCTACACCTTC

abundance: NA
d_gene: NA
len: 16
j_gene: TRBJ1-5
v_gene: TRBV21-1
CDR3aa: CASSIQNRGLNQPQHF
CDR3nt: TGTGCCAGCAGCATCCAAAACAGGGGGCTAAATCAGCCCCAGCATTTT

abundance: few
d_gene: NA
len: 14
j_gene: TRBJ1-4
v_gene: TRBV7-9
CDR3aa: CASSFPTANEKLFF
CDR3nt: TGTGCCAGCAGCTTCCCAACAGCTAATGAAAAACTGTTTTTT

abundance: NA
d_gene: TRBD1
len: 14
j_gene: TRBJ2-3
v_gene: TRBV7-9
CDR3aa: CASSSDRGPDTQYF
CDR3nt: TGTGCCAGCAGTTCGGACAGGGGGCCGGATACGCAGTATTTT

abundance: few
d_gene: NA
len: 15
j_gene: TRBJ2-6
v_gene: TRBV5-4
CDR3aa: CASSLDVSGANVLTF
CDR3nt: TGTGCCAGCAGCTTGGATGTTTCGGGGGCCAACGTCCTGACTTTC

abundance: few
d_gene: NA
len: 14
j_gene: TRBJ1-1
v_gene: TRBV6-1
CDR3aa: CATLEGGMNTEAFF
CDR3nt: TGTGCCACCCTGGAGGGGGGGATGAACACTGAAGCTTTCTTT

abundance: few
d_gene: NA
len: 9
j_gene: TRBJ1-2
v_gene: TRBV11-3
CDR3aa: CASGNGYTF
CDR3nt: TGTGCCAGCGGCAATGGCTACACCTTC

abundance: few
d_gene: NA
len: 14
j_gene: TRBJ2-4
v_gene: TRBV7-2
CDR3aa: CASSLEEQKNIQYF
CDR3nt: TGTGCCAGCAGCTTAGAAGAACAGAAAAACATTCAGTACTTC

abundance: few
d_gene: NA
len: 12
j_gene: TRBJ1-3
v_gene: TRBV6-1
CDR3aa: CASSDFLRTIYF
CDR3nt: TGTGCCAGCAGTGATTTTCTCCGGACCATATATTTT

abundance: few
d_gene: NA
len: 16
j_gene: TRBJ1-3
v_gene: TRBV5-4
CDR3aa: CASSLGSGTLGNTIYF
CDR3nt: TGTGCCAGCAGCTTGGGTTCCGGGACTCTCGGAAACACCATATATTTT

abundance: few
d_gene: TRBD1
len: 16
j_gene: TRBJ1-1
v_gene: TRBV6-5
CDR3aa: CASSSSRQGSNTEAFF
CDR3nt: TGTGCCAGCAGTTCGTCCCGACAGGGGTCGAACACTGAAGCTTTCTTT

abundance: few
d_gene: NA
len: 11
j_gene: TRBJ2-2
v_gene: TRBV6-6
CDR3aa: CASSPAMELFF
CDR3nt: TGTGCCAGCAGCCCCGCGATGGAGCTGTTTTTT

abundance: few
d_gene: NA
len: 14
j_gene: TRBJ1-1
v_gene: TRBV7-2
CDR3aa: CASSWLGQNTEAFF
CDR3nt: TGTGCCAGCAGCTGGTTGGGACAGAACACTGAAGCTTTCTTT

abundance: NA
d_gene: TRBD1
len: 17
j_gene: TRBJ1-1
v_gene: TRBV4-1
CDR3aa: CASSLSGQGDVNTEAFF
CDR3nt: TGCGCCAGCAGCTTATCAGGACAGGGGGACGTGAACACTGAAGCTTTCTTT

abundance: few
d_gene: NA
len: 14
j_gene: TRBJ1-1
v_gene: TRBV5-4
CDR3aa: CASSLAPMNTEAFF
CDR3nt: TGTGCCAGCAGCTTGGCCCCCATGAACACTGAAGCTTTCTTT

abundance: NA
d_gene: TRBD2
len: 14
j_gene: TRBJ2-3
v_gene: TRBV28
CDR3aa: CASSFGGNTDTQYF
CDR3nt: TGTGCCAGCAGTTTCGGGGGGAACACAGATACGCAGTATTTT

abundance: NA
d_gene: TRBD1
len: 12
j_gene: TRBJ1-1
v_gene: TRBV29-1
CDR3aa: CSVETGGRRAFF
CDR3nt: TGCAGCGTTGAAACAGGGGGCCGGAGAGCTTTCTTT

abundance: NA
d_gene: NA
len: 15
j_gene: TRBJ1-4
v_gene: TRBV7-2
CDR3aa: CASSLARGLDEKLFF
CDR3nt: TGTGCCAGCAGCTTAGCTCGGGGGTTAGATGAAAAACTGTTTTTT

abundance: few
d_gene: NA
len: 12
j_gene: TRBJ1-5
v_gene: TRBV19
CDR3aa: CASSITGQPQHF
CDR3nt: TGTGCCAGTAGTATAACCGGTCAGCCCCAGCATTTT

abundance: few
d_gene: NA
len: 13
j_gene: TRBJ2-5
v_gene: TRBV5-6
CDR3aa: CASSLDNQETQYF
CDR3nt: TGTGCCAGCAGCTTGGACAACCAAGAGACCCAGTACTTC

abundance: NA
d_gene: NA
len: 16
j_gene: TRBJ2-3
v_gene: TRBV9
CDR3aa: CASSVKAGGPTDTQYF
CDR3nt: TGTGCCAGCAGCGTAAAAGCGGGTGGGCCCACAGATACGCAGTATTTT

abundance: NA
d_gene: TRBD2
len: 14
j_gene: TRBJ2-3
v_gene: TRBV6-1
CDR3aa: CASSERAGSDTQYF
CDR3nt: TGTGCCAGCAGTGAAAGAGCGGGGTCAGATACGCAGTATTTT

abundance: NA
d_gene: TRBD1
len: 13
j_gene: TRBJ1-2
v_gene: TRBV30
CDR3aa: CAWRRDSPYGYTF
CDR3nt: TGTGCCTGGAGACGGGACAGCCCCTATGGCTACACCTTC

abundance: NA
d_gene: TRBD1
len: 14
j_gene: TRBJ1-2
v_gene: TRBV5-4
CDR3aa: CASSTGQGVVGYTF
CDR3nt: TGTGCCAGCAGCACAGGACAGGGGGTAGTTGGCTACACCTTC

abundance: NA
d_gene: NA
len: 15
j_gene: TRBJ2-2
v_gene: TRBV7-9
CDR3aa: CASIKGGRDTGELFF
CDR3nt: TGTGCCAGCATCAAGGGGGGGAGAGACACCGGGGAGCTGTTTTTT

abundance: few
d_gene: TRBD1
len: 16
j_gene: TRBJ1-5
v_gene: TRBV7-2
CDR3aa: CASSPPGQGAYQPQHF
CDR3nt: TGTGCCAGCAGCCCCCCGGGACAGGGGGCCTATCAGCCCCAGCATTTT

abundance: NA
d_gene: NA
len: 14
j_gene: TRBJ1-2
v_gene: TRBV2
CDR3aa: CASARDGRDYGYTF
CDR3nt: TGTGCCAGCGCCAGAGATGGGCGGGACTATGGCTACACCTTC

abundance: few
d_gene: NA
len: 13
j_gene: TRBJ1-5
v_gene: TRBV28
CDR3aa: CASIPSGLAAQHF
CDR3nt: TGTGCCAGCATCCCCTCCGGGCTAGCGGCCCAGCATTTT

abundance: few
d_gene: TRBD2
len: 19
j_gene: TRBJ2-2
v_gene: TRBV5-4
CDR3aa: CASSLKLTSGGLNTGELFF
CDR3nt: TGTGCCAGCAGCTTGAAGCTTACTAGCGGGGGACTGAACACCGGGGAGCTGTTTTTT

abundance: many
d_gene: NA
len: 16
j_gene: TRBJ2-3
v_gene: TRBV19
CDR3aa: CASSLLARADTDTQYF
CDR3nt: TGTGCCAGTAGTCTACTAGCCAGGGCTGACACAGATACGCAGTATTTT

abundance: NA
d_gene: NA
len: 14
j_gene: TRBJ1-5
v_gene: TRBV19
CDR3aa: CASSIVEVNQPQHF
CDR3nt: TGTGCCAGTAGTATAGTAGAGGTCAATCAGCCCCAGCATTTT

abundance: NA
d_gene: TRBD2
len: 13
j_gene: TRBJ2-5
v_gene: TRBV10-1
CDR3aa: CASSESGGETQYF
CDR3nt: TGCGCCAGCAGTGAATCGGGGGGTGAGACCCAGTACTTC

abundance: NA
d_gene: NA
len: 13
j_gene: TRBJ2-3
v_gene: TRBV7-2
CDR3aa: CASSLAVPDTQYF
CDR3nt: TGTGCCAGCAGCCTAGCCGTCCCAGATACGCAGTATTTT

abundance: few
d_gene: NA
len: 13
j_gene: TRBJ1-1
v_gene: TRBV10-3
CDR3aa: CAISANPGNQAFF
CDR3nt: TGTGCCATCAGTGCTAATCCAGGGAACCAAGCTTTCTTT

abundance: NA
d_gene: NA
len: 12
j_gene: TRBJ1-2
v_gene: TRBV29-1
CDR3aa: CSVKLANYGYTF
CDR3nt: TGCAGCGTTAAGCTAGCTAACTATGGCTACACCTTC

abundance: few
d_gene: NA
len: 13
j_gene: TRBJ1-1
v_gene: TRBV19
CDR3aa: CASTDYGESEAFF
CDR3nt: TGTGCCAGTACTGATTACGGGGAGTCTGAAGCTTTCTTT

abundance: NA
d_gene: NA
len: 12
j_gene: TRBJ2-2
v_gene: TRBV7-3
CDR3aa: CASSLRPGELFF
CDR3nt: TGTGCCAGCAGCTTAAGGCCCGGGGAGCTGTTTTTT